Presented here are 24 T cell receptor beta chains from one specimen sequenced in a study of T cell responses to AZD1222 COVID-19 vaccine (dated by TCRdb to 2020 to 2022). The library was made by the immunoSEQ multiplex PCR assay. The table comes from immuneACCESS by way of TCRdb, which keeps in-frame sequences with V and J called. Part of the clones is missing from these tables; in studies checked, under half for an unresolved V gene and the rest for unknown reasons. The sample has around 160,000 clones on record, 75% to 95% of them singletons. Of the sample, around 2.8% falls within the top ten clones. This sample's time point label indicates: baseline before first vaccination. What the treatment or condition label conveys for this sample: meningococcal conjugate vaccine given as trial control. The source was peripheral blood, collected on day 0 of MenACWY control vaccination. Every receptor here comes from an adult in good health.

The chain carries TRBV4-1 and TRBJ2-1, with 16 bases lining up with TRBD2. Trimming cost V 2 bases and J 4 bases; bases outside gene matches: 5. Per germline, CDR1 MGHRA and CDR2 YSYEKL. The CDR3 consists of 18 residues. This chain's CDR3 is CASSQTGTSGGAYNEQFF. In DNA form, the CDR3 reads TGCGCCAGCAGCCAAACCGGGACTAGCGGGGGGGCTTACAATGAGCAGTTCTTC.

This clone was observed a single time. The V call is TRBV10-2, the J call TRBJ2-6; TRBD1 agrees at 8 bases. CDR1 and CDR2 from the germline V gene are WSHSY and SAAADI. The ends lost 2 bases at V and 4 bases at J; junction bases unmatched: 4. This CDR3 spans 16 amino acids. The DNA for the CDR3 is TGCGCCAGCAGTGAGCCGGACAGGGTCGGGGCCAACGTCCTGACTTTC. As protein: CASSEPDRVGANVLTF.

V gene TRBV2 combines with J gene TRBJ2-7; D call uncertain. This CDR3 is built from 14 residues. V shed 5 bases and J shed 0 bases, with 11 bases lying between them. Per germline, CDR1 SNHLY and CDR2 FYNNEI. CDR3 DNA: TGTGCCAGCAGTAGGATAAAGAGCTCCTACGAGCAGTACTTC. Translating it yields CASSRIKSSYEQYF. The full variable domain, rest sourced from reference TRBV2 and TRBJ2-7, is EPEVTQTPSHQVTQMGQEVILRCVPISNHLYFYWYRQILGQKVEFLVSFYNNEISEKSEIFDDQFSVERPDGSNFTLKIRSTKLEDSAMYFCASSRIKSSYEQYFGPGTRLTVT.

The chain has TRBV19 and TRBJ1-5; D possibly corresponds to TRBD1 (6 bases). V was clipped by 6 bases and J by 0 bases, with 12 bases between them. This CDR3 is built from 15 residues. The V gene's germline CDR1 is LNHDA and CDR2 SQIVND (reference sequence). CDR3 DNA: TGTGCCAGTAGAAGCACAGGGTATAGCAATCAGCCCCAGCATTTT. Amino acid sequence: CASRSTGYSNQPQHF.

This clone has a single count. The chain couples TRBV7-8 to TRBJ2-1; no clear D gene. Trimming removed 5 bases at V and 6 bases at J, with 8 bases between. CDR3 length equals 12 residues. CDR1 and CDR2 from the germline V gene are SGHVS and FQNEAQ. CDR3 sequence (DNA): TGTGCCAGCAGCATAAGGACCAATGAGCAGTTCTTC. It codes for CASSIRTNEQFF.

This chain's CDR3 is CASSFLAGGGSSEAFF. In DNA, the CDR3 is TGTGCCAGCAGCTTCCTCGCTGGAGGGGGCTCCTCCGAAGCTTTCTTT. The chain has TRBV3-1 (or the pseudogene TRBV3-2) and TRBJ1-1, with 7 bases lining up with TRBD1. V shed 5 bases and J 8 bases; nucleotides not matched to a gene: 17. The CDR3 loop spans 16 amino acids. From germline, CDR1 is LGHDT and CDR2 YNNKEL (reference sequence).

The rearrangement joins TRBV5-5 to TRBJ2-2; no clear D gene. The germline CDR1 and CDR2 sequences are SGHKS and YYEKEE (reference sequence). There are 14 residues in the CDR3. The V end lost 0 bases, the J end lost 7 bases, and 10 bases lay between the germline ends. CDR3 in DNA: TGTGCCAGCAGCTTGGGTCCGGCCGGCGGGGAGCTGTTTTTT. This translates into CASSLGPAGGELFF. Combining the CDR3 with reference TRBV5-5 and TRBJ2-2 gives the whole variable domain DAGVTQSPTHLIKTRGQQVTLRCSPISGHKSVSWYQQVLGQGPQFIFQYYEKEERGRGNFPDRFSARQFPNYSSELNVNALLLGDSALYLCASSLGPAGGELFFGEGSRLTVL.

The chain employs TRBV29-1 and TRBJ2-1, with D maybe TRBD2 (6 bases). The CDR3 extends over 14 amino acids. Trimming took 0 bases from V and 8 from J, leaving 14 bases between them. Germline assignment: CDR1 SQVTM and CDR2 ANQGSEA. The CDR3 protein is CSVEDRASAYEQFF. For the CDR3, the DNA is TGCAGCGTTGAAGATCGGGCTAGCGCATATGAGCAGTTCTTC.

The rearrangement uses TRBV6-5 and TRBJ2-3, with 10 bases lining up with TRBD2. J was trimmed by 4 bases and V by 9 bases; bases with no gene match: 4. CDR1 and CDR2 from the germline V gene are MNHEY and SVGAGI. The CDR3 has 13 amino acids. In DNA, the CDR3 is TGTGCCAGTTCCGGACTAGCGGCAGATACGCAGTATTTT. The encoded protein is CASSGLAADTQYF.

The DNA of the CDR3 is TGTGCCAGCAGCCGAAGAGGGGAAAAACTGTTTTTT. Translating it yields CASSRRGEKLFF. V usage is TRBV3-1 (or the pseudogene TRBV3-2) and J usage is TRBJ1-4, with no clear D. V was cut by 4 bases and J by 8 bases, with 8 bases left in between. This CDR3 contains 12 residues. CDR1 is LGHDT, CDR2 YNNKEL, per germline (reference sequence).

V usage is TRBV6-6 and J usage is TRBJ1-2; 10 bases fit TRBD1. CDR1 and CDR2 from the germline V gene are MNHNY and SVGAGI (reference sequence). After removal of 6 bases from V and 5 bases from J, the junction contained 9 bases not matched to a gene. The CDR3 is 15 amino acids. The CDR3 nucleotides read TGTGCCAGCAGCCTTTCCTGGACAGGGGGGTATGGCTACACCTTC. Protein sequence: CASSLSWTGGYGYTF.

The gene calls are TRBV5-4 and TRBJ2-3; 9 positions agree with TRBD2. V lost 4 bases, J lost 5 bases, and 5 bases stayed unmatched. This CDR3 has 14 residues. Germline V gene lookup returns CDR1 SGHNT and CDR2 YYREEE (reference sequence). This CDR3 is CASSIAAGGDTQYF. CDR3 nucleotides: TGTGCCAGCAGCATAGCAGCGGGAGGAGATACGCAGTATTTT.

This rearrangement joins TRBV21-1 to TRBJ2-3; the table gives TRBD1 as D, unverified against the DNA. TRBV21-1 is a pseudogene segment. The CDR3 totals 16 residues. The chain's CDR3 is CASSARTGTFTDTQYF. The CDR3 DNA sequence: TGTGCCAGCAGCGCCAGGACAGGGACATTCACAGATACGCAGTATTTT.

This clone was picked up a small number of times. J is TRBJ1-2 and V is TRBV27; 11 positions agree with TRBD1. V lost 4 bases and J lost 3; bases outside the gene matches: 7. This CDR3 region has 16 residues. Germline values: CDR1 MNHEY, CDR2 SMNVEV (reference sequence). The CDR3 spells CASSWGGQGVDYGYTF. The CDR3 DNA reads TGTGCCAGCAGTTGGGGGGGACAGGGGGTGGACTATGGCTACACCTTC.

CDR3 coding DNA: TGTGCCAGCAGCCAGTCGGACAGGGTCGGCGAGCAGTACTTC. This gives the protein CASSQSDRVGEQYF. The rearrangement links TRBV4-2 to TRBJ2-7, with 8 bases aligning to TRBD1. Germline assignment: CDR1 LGHNA and CDR2 YNFKEQ. Trimming at V came to 3 bases and at J to 6 bases, leaving 7 bases not matched to a gene. This CDR3 region has 14 residues.

The rearrangement uses TRBV12-3 or TRBV12-4 and TRBJ1-1; no reliable D call. The V end was cut by 3 bases, the J end by 1 base, with 6 bases between. The CDR3 length is 13 residues. CDR3 amino acids: CASSFDPNTEAFF. CDR3 bases: TGTGCCAGCAGTTTTGACCCGAACACTGAAGCTTTCTTT.

This rearrangement joins TRBV6-1 to TRBJ1-5; 7 bases are a match to TRBD1. The length of the CDR3 is 19 residues. After removal of 1 base from V and 0 bases from J, the junction contained 12 bases not matched to a gene. Germline V CDR1 and CDR2: MNHNS, SASEGT. CDR3 sequence: CASSEGRDRAPYSNQPQHF. The CDR3, as DNA: TGTGCCAGCAGTGAAGGTCGAGACAGGGCCCCATATAGCAATCAGCCCCAGCATTTT.

V and J are TRBV10-3 and TRBJ1-5; no clear D gene. Germline loops: CDR1 ENHRY, CDR2 SYGVKD. V lost 2 bases to trimming and J lost 6 bases, with 17 bases between them. The CDR3 has 16 residues. CDR3 residues: CAISEEGYSFGQPQHF. The CDR3 DNA sequence: TGTGCCATCAGTGAGGAGGGTTACAGCTTCGGTCAGCCCCAGCATTTT.

The chain employs TRBV5-1 and TRBJ1-1; D gene unclear. This CDR3 contains 15 residues. Trimming shortened V by 0 bases and J by 3 bases, and 12 bases separated the two germline ends. Germline V gives CDR1 SGHRS, CDR2 YFSETQ. CDR3 sequence reads: CASSLVWSGDTEAFF. CDR3 in DNA: TGCGCCAGCAGCTTGGTATGGTCAGGAGACACTGAAGCTTTCTTT.

The chain links TRBV7-9 to TRBJ1-1; 7 positions agree with TRBD1. The CDR3 totals 18 residues. Germline loops: CDR1 SEHNR, CDR2 FQNEAQ (reference sequence). V dropped 4 bases and J dropped 0; count of bases not matched to a gene: 14. The CDR3 DNA reads TGTGCCAGCAGCTCCGGAACGACAGGGAACTGGATGAACACTGAAGCTTTCTTT. This encodes CASSSGTTGNWMNTEAFF. The full variable domain, with the rest looked up from reference TRBV7-9 and TRBJ1-1, is DTGVSQNPRHKITKRGQNVTFRCDPISEHNRLYWYRQTLGQGPEFLTYFQNEAQLEKSRLLSDRFSAERPKGSFSTLEIQRTEQGDSAMYLCASSSGTTGNWMNTEAFFGQGTRLTVV.

This chain joins TRBV27 and TRBJ1-5; 7 nucleotides align to TRBD1. The CDR3 has 15 amino acids. With 8 bases clipped from V and 7 bases from J, the junction kept 14 bases outside the gene matches. Germline V gives CDR1 MNHEY, CDR2 SMNVEV (reference sequence). As DNA, the CDR3 is TGTGCCAGCGGCCTAGAACAGGGGTTCGGGCAGCCCCAGCATTTT. Protein: CASGLEQGFGQPQHF.

V gene TRBV19 combines with J gene TRBJ2-2, with D uncertain. This CDR3 contains 15 residues. V was pared by 7 bases and J by 1 base, with 13 bases between. Germline lookup yields CDR1 LNHDA and CDR2 SQIVND (reference sequence). CDR3 nucleotides: TGTGCCAGTAAACTGGGCCAGAAGAACACCGGGGAGCTGTTTTTT. Protein: CASKLGQKNTGELFF.

This chain links TRBV7-9 with TRBJ1-6; possibly TRBD1 for D (6 bases). Germline-derived CDR1 and CDR2 are SEHNR and FQNEAQ (reference sequence). Trimming left V 5 bases short and J 0 bases short, with 11 bases between. The CDR3 totals 16 residues. The DNA for the CDR3 is TGTGCCAGCAGCCTTCCGGACAGCTCCTATAATTCACCCCTCCACTTT. Translating it yields CASSLPDSSYNSPLHF.

V is TRBV5-1 and J is TRBJ1-6; tentatively, D is TRBD1 (6 bases). Germline V gene lookup returns CDR1 SGHRS and CDR2 YFSETQ. Trimming removed 0 bases at V and 9 bases at J, with 16 bases between. The CDR3 extends over 16 amino acids. CDR3 loop: CASSLVGRGESSPLHF. The DNA for the CDR3 is TGCGCCAGCAGCTTGGTAGGGAGGGGGGAATCTTCACCCCTCCACTTT.